The text below deals with one T cell receptor beta chain. No cognate antigen has been identified for it. One base away there is no much larger clone; base qualities are not given. This entry belongs to a study of blood T cell repertoires in COVID-19 (dated by TCRdb to between 2020 and 2021). Some background on the complete study: Samples covering the acute and convalescent phases of COVID-19 were provided by collaborators in the United States, Italy and Spain. The material from the prospective study consisted of cDNA or gDNA derived from T cells, B-cell-depleted T cells, or PBMCs. Deeply sampled blood TCRbeta repertoires from subjects exposed to, actively infected with, or recovered from COVID-19 were included in the dataset. The repertoires were released in a freely available public database intended as a resource for research on the immune response to SARS-CoV-2. The samples were drawn from the first 160 participants of the ongoing ImmuneRACE study and from 1,200 or so subjects provided by 6 global collaborators. Sample metadata almost always included a de-identified subject ID, COVID-19 status, age in years and sex. Where available, HLA class I and class II types were obtained from metadata supplied by the sample provider rather than from assay-based typing. The paper as a whole reports these results and caveats: The quantity of clinical and demographic metadata differed by source and by participant and was supplied without curation.

The immunoSEQ Assay, a bias-controlled multiplex PCR, was used to amplify TCRbeta CDR3 regions from genomic DNA. On the authors' methods: The number of nucleated cells in each sample was estimated by amplification of reference gene primers within the assay. To quantify the absolute abundance of each unique TCRbeta CDR3 rearrangement, sequence reads were collapsed and filtered. Productive Simpson clonality was computed per sample as the square root of Simpson's diversity index over productive rearrangements. TCRdb obtained this table from immuneACCESS and retained in-frame rearrangements with V and J assigned. These tables miss some clones; where compared with another copy, unresolved V genes account for less than half of the shortfall, and the remainder is unexplained. V and J calls and clone size are as listed in that table; D and trimming were resolved from the DNA. Present in this sample are about 70,000 clones, roughly 80% of which were seen just once. The ten largest clones add up to 7.5% to 10% of the sample.

CDR1 and CDR2, per the germline V gene, are SNHLY and FYNNEI. The cysteine opens and the phenylalanine closes a CDR3 of 14 amino acids. Kept here is only the CDR3 DNA, which spans 42 bases and is read in frame from base 1. Germline trimming: 6 bases from V, 6 bases from J; junction bases outside gene matches: 5. Each collaborating institution followed its own protocols to collect whole blood in K2EDTA tubes. For TCRbeta analysis, collaborators shipped samples in one of three forms: frozen whole blood, isolated PBMCs, or DNA extracted from either of those sample types. The chain was built from TRBV2 and TRBJ1-5, with 10 middle bases fitting TRBD1. The specimen was peripheral blood. The sequence derives from a human donor in a cohort sampled during active COVID-19. The nucleotide sequence is given as TGTGCCAGCAGCGATGACAGGGGGCCTCAGCCCCAGCATTTT. This is translated as CASSDDRGPQPQHF.